Here is one T cell receptor beta chain with its context. Its antigen is unidentified. Primers: 60 Vbeta forward and 13 Jbeta reverse. The data were produced by immunoSEQ multiplex PCR, yet TCRdb's version contains in-frame clones alone and is incomplete. The sample records roughly 100,000 clones, around two thirds being singletons. The sample originates from a study of cytomegalovirus exposure and HLA in healthy donors. Study overall: As an earlier analysis found, about 179 million T cells yielded approximately 110 million unique TCR beta sequences. Overall study findings and caveats: In a later analysis, at a false discovery rate of 0.05, 15,000 to 20,000 TCR beta sequences matched HLA alleles.

Unrecorded immune exposure was likely among donors, who were nominally healthy when sampled. The TCR sequence derives from a woman aged 45 to 65 in good health and CMV-seronegative. Sequencing used PBMCs.

CDR3 in DNA: TGTGCCAGCAGCCCCCTAGGGAGAGGACAGAACTATGGCTACACCTTC. This encodes CASSPLGRGQNYGYTF. The chain joins TRBV4-2 to TRBJ1-2; tentative D call: TRBD1 (6 bases). This CDR3 region has 16 residues. Between the trimmed V and J ends, which lost 4 bases and 2 bases, there was a span of 17 bases. CDR1 and CDR2 from the germline V gene are LGHNA and YNFKEQ.